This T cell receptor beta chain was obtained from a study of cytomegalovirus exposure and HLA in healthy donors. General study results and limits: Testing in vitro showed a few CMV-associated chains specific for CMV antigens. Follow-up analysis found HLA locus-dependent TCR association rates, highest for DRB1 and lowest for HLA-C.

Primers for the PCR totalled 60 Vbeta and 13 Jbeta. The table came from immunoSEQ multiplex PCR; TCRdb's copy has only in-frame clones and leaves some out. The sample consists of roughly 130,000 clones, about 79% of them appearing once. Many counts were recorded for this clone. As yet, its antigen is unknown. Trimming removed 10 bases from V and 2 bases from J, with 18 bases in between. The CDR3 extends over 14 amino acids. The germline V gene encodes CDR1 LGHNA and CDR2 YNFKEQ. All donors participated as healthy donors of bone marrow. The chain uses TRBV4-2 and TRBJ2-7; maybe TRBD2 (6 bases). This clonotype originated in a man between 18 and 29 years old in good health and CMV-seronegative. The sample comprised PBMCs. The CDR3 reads CATRGTGDPYEQYF. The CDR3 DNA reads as TGTGCCACCCGGGGCACGGGAGACCCCTACGAGCAGTACTTC.